This T cell receptor beta chain comes out of a study of OX40 agonist ivuxolimab in advanced cancers. Across the whole study: Patients received ivuxolimab, an intravenous treatment, every 2 weeks at 0.01 to 10 mg/kg.

Sampled blood was obtained at baseline, cycle 4 day 1, and cycle 7 day 1. Profiled with immunoSEQ multiplex PCR; TCRdb holds only in-frame clones, not every one. The table includes under 70,000 clones, roughly 86% detected once. The germline V gene has CDR1 MNHEY and CDR2 SVGAGI. The CDR3 extends over 15 amino acids. The V end lost 4 bases, the J end lost 6 bases, and 15 bases lay between the germline ends. This clone has a single count. This specimen consisted of CD4+ or CD8+ T cells sorted from blood, obtained in a trial of the OX40 agonist ivuxolimab. The clonotype was recovered from an adult with an advanced solid tumor such as melanoma, head and neck, liver or kidney cancer. The chain has TRBV6-5 and TRBJ2-2; tentatively, D is TRBD2 (7 bases). CDR3 sequence (DNA): TGTGCCAGCAGTTCTAGGGGGAGGGGGGCCGGGGAGCTGTTTTTT. It codes for CASSSRGRGAGELFF.